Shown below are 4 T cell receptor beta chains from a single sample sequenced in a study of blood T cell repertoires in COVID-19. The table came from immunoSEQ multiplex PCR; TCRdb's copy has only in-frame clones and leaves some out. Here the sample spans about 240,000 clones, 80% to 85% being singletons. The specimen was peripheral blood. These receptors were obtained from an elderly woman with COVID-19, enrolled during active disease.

CDR3 DNA: TGCAGCGGTACAGGGGATACTCGCTCCTACAATGAGCAGTTCTTC. Residues: CSGTGDTRSYNEQFF. The chain combines TRBV29-1 with TRBJ2-1; 7 bases agree with TRBD1. Germline CDR1 and CDR2: SQVTM and ANQGSEA. The V gene end was trimmed by 7 bases and the J gene end by 0 bases; junction bases not matched to a gene: 9. The CDR3 spans 15 residues.

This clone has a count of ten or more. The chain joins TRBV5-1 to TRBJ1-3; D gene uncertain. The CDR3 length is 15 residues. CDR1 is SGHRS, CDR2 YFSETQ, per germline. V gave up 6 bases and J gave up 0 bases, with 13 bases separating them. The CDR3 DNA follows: TGCGCCAGCACCTCCGGGGATGTCTCTGGAAACACCATATATTTT. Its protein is CASTSGDVSGNTIYF.

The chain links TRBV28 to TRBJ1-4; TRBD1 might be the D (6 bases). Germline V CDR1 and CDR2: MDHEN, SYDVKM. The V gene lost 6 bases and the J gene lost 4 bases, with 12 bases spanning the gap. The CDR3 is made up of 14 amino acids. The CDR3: CASRPGQFNEKLFF. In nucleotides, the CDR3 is TGTGCCAGCAGACCCGGACAGTTTAATGAAAAACTGTTTTTT.

The CDR3: CASSDYRVSGTEAFF. CDR3 nucleotides: TGTGCCAGCAGCGACTACAGGGTTTCGGGCACTGAAGCTTTCTTT. This rearrangement joins TRBV9 to TRBJ1-1; D might be TRBD1 (6 bases). CDR1 SGDLS and CDR2 YYNGEE come from the germline V gene. The CDR3 is 15 amino acids. Trimming pared 3 bases from V and 4 bases from J, leaving 16 bases between.